The 30 T cell receptor beta chains below were found in one sample sequenced in a study of T cells after yellow fever vaccination. A single record per CDR3 protein comes from TCRdb applying MiXCR to the 5' RACE reads. Here the sample spans some 320,000 distinct CDR3 sequences, 7.5% to 9% being singletons. Sequences were derived from CD4+ T cells sorted from PBMCs, sampled 5 days after the yellow fever booster vaccination. The source is a man aged 18-30 years who received the YFV17D yellow fever vaccine.

This clonotype turned up a few times. The rearrangement uses TRBV20-1 and TRBJ2-7, with D possibly TRBD2 on 5 matching bases. Trimming removed 0 bases from V and 6 bases from J, with 15 bases in between. The CDR3 extends over 14 amino acids. Germline V gene data show CDR1 as DFQATT and CDR2 as SNEGSKA (reference sequence). The CDR3 protein is CSARDPRGRGEQYF. CDR3 coding DNA: TGCAGTGCTAGAGATCCCCGGGGTCGAGGCGAGCAGTACTTC.

The chain carries TRBV19 and TRBJ1-2; D not resolved. From germline, CDR1 is LNHDA and CDR2 SQIVND (reference sequence). This CDR3 spans 14 amino acids. The V end lost 3 bases, the J end lost 5 bases, and 13 bases lay between the germline ends. The CDR3 spells CASSIRSDGYGYTF. In DNA, the CDR3 is TGTGCCAGTAGTATCCGGAGCGATGGATATGGCTACACCTTC. Full variable domain (outside the CDR3, taken from reference TRBV19 and TRBJ1-2): DGGITQSPKYLFRKEGQNVTLSCEQNLNHDAMYWYRQDPGQGLRLIYYSQIVNDFQKGDIAEGYSVSREKKESFPLTVTSAQKNPTAFYLCASSIRSDGYGYTFGSGTRLTVV.

The chain recombines TRBV7-8 with TRBJ1-1; no definite D call. The V end lost 3 bases, the J end lost 11 bases, and 16 bases lay between the germline ends. This CDR3 has 13 residues. Per germline, CDR1 SGHVS and CDR2 FQNEAQ. CDR3 protein: CASSFAGEVRAFF. The CDR3 DNA follows: TGTGCCAGCAGCTTCGCGGGCGAGGTCAGGGCTTTCTTT.

This rearrangement joins TRBV6-5 to TRBJ1-6; possibly TRBD1 for D (5 bases). Deletions cut 0 bases from V and 5 bases from J, with 14 bases between. The CDR3 contains 17 residues. CDR1 and CDR2 from the germline V gene are MNHEY and SVGAGI. The CDR3 sequence: CASSYSIGGTHNSPLHF. The DNA of the CDR3 is TGTGCCAGCAGTTACTCGATCGGCGGGACTCATAATTCACCCCTCCACTTT.

This clonotype appeared a few times. The CDR3 loop reads CASSLSRGGQYF. The CDR3 DNA is TGCGCCAGCAGCTTATCCAGGGGAGGCCAGTACTTC. The rearrangement uses TRBV5-1 and TRBJ2-5, with D possibly called TRBD1 or TRBD2 (6 bases each). Germline V gene data show CDR1 as SGHRS and CDR2 as YFSETQ. The CDR3 runs to 12 residues. Trimming stripped 2 bases from V and 10 bases from J, with 12 bases between. The whole variable domain, filled in from reference TRBV5-1 and TRBJ2-5, reads KAGVTQTPRYLIKTRGQQVTLSCSPISGHRSVSWYQQTPGQGLQFLFEYFSETQRNKGNFPGRFSGRQFSNSRSEMNVSTLELGDSALYLCASSLSRGGQYFGPGTRLLVL.

This clonotype turned up a few times. V usage is TRBV12-3 or TRBV12-4 and J usage is TRBJ2-6; 7 nucleotides line up with TRBD2. The CDR3 spans 15 residues. J lost 2 bases, V lost 11 bases, and 9 bases had no gene match. The CDR3: CALGGVEAGANVLTF. CDR3 nucleotide sequence: TGTGCCCTGGGAGGGGTCGAGGCTGGGGCCAACGTCCTGACTTTC.

This chain connects TRBV5-1 to TRBJ2-3; 9 nucleotides align to TRBD1. V shed 0 bases, J shed 3 bases, and the junction held 5 bases outside the gene matches. Germline CDR1 reads SGHRS; CDR2 reads YFSETQ. There are 16 residues in the CDR3. The CDR3 sequence is CASSLGVDRGTDTQYF. The CDR3 DNA follows: TGCGCCAGCAGCTTGGGAGTGGACAGGGGTACAGATACGCAGTATTTT.

The rearrangement links TRBV7-2 to TRBJ2-3; 9 bases agree with TRBD1. The ends lost 6 bases at V and 1 base at J; junction bases unmatched: 8. CDR1 and CDR2 (germline): SGHTA, FQGNSA. The CDR3 covers 16 residues. The CDR3 DNA follows: TGTGCCAGCAGGCAGATGTACAGGGGGCGCACAGATACGCAGTATTTT. Translation: CASRQMYRGRTDTQYF.

This clonotype was recorded at least ten times. In DNA, the CDR3 is TGTGCCATCAGTCTCGGACTAGCGGGGGGGCGGACCTACAATGAGCAGTTCTTC. This translates into CAISLGLAGGRTYNEQFF. This chain links TRBV10-3 with TRBJ2-1, with 15 bases aligning to TRBD2. The CDR3 runs to 18 residues. V shed 5 bases and J 2 bases; nucleotides not matched to a gene: 7. The germline V gene has CDR1 ENHRY and CDR2 SYGVKD.

The V gene is TRBV7-3, the J gene TRBJ2-7; D is uncertain. The V end was cut by 5 bases, the J end by 6 bases, with 11 bases between. In germline, CDR1 is SGHTA, CDR2 FQGTGA. CDR3 length: 12 residues. This CDR3 is CASSQSPSEQYV. The CDR3 DNA reads TGTGCCAGCAGCCAATCCCCCTCCGAGCAGTACGTC.

This clonotype showed up just a few times. The chain has TRBV5-1 and TRBJ1-1, with a possible D match to TRBD1 (6 bases). V lost 0 bases and J 4 bases, leaving 13 bases between the germline ends. The length of the CDR3 is 15 residues. Germline CDR1 SGHRS, CDR2 YFSETQ. The DNA of the CDR3 is TGCGCCAGCAGCTTGGGGTTTGGGGGCGGCACTGAAGCTTTCTTT. Its protein product is CASSLGFGGGTEAFF.

The rearrangement joins TRBV5-6 to TRBJ1-2; perhaps TRBD1 as D (6 bases). Germline V gene data show CDR1 as SGHDT and CDR2 as YYEEEE. The CDR3 loop spans 16 amino acids. Trimming took off 2 bases at V and 5 bases at J, with 19 bases between the two ends. The CDR3 here is CASSLLGTSQNYGYTF. The CDR3 DNA reads as TGTGCCAGCAGCTTATTAGGGACAAGCCAGAATTATGGCTACACCTTC. Drawing the rest from reference TRBV5-6 and TRBJ1-2, the complete variable domain is DAGVTQSPTHLIKTRGQQVTLRCSPKSGHDTVSWYQQALGQGPQFIFQYYEEEERQRGNFPDRFSGHQFPNYSSELNVNALLLGDSALYLCASSLLGTSQNYGYTFGSGTRLTVV.

In this sample, this clonotype turned up a few times. The rearrangement joins TRBV5-5 to TRBJ1-3, with D unclear. Germline values: CDR1 SGHKS, CDR2 YYEKEE (reference sequence). The CDR3 is made up of 17 amino acids. With 0 bases removed from V and 2 bases from J, the gap between germline ends came to 15 bases. The CDR3 spells CASSLVVGSVPGNTIYF. As DNA, the CDR3 is TGTGCCAGCAGCTTGGTAGTCGGCAGCGTCCCTGGAAACACCATATATTTT.

V and J are TRBV2 and TRBJ2-2; TRBD1 matches at 9 bases. Germline V CDR1 and CDR2: SNHLY, FYNNEI. This CDR3 contains 14 residues. V dropped 6 bases and J dropped 7; count of bases not matched to a gene: 6. CDR3 coding DNA: TGTGCCAGCAGCACAGGGGGCGCGGGCGGGGAGCTGTTTTTT. Translation gives CASSTGGAGGELFF.

J is TRBJ1-1 and V is TRBV7-2; D ambiguous. Trimming left V 3 bases short and J 1 base short, with 12 bases between. CDR3 length equals 15 residues. The germline CDR1 and CDR2 sequences are SGHTA and FQGNSA. CDR3 DNA sequence: TGTGCCAGCAGCTTTCGTACGGGATGGAACACTGAAGCTTTCTTT. Its translation: CASSFRTGWNTEAFF. Variable domain in full (rest from reference TRBV7-2 and TRBJ1-1): GAGVSQSPSNKVTEKGKDVELRCDPISGHTALYWYRQSLGQGLEFLIYFQGNSAPDKSGLPSDRFSAERTGGSVSTLTIQRTQQEDSAVYLCASSFRTGWNTEAFFGQGTRLTVV.

The rearrangement uses TRBV5-1 and TRBJ1-1; 12 nucleotides agree with TRBD1. Looked up from germline, CDR1 is SGHRS and CDR2 is YFSETQ. The CDR3 contains 14 residues. The V gene end was trimmed by 7 bases and the J gene end by 1 base; junction bases not matched to a gene: 2. The CDR3 here is CASLGQGANTEAFF. The CDR3 DNA is TGCGCCAGCCTGGGACAGGGGGCGAACACTGAAGCTTTCTTT.

This clonotype has just a few counts. In DNA form, the CDR3 reads TGTGCCAGCAGTGATGGTCCGGGAGACCCGTTCTTC. It translates to CASSDGPGDPFF. The rearrangement joins TRBV2 to TRBJ2-1; D might be TRBD2 (6 bases). V lost 3 bases to trimming and J lost 15 bases, with 15 bases between them. The CDR3 contains 12 residues. Germline V gene lookup returns CDR1 SNHLY and CDR2 FYNNEI.

This clonotype showed up just a few times. The CDR3, as DNA: TGTGCCAGCAGTGCCCAACTAGCGGCGGAGCAGTTCTTC. Amino acids: CASSAQLAAEQFF. This rearrangement joins TRBV12-3 or TRBV12-4 to TRBJ2-1; 8 positions agree with TRBD2. V lost 5 bases, J lost 10 bases, and 7 bases stayed unmatched. This CDR3 is built from 13 residues.

This clonotype was seen more than once but under ten times. J is TRBJ2-3 and V is TRBV5-1; 11 bases match TRBD2. This CDR3 has 15 amino acids. The J segment lost 10 bases and the V segment lost 0 bases, leaving 7 bases of the junction unmatched. Germline V lookup: CDR1 SGHRS, CDR2 YFSETQ. CDR3 DNA: TGCGCCAGCAGCTTGGCGTCTAGCGGGGGGCACGCGCAGTATTTT. Protein: CASSLASSGGHAQYF.

This clonotype appeared a few times. The chain uses TRBV7-9 and TRBJ1-2; TRBD1 matches at 9 bases. Per the germline V gene, CDR1 is SEHNR and CDR2 is FQNEAQ (reference sequence). V shed 1 base and J 6 bases; nucleotides not matched to a gene: 3. CDR3 length equals 14 residues. CDR3 DNA sequence: TGTGCCAGCAGCTTAGACAGGGGGCTCGATGGCTACACCTTC. It encodes CASSLDRGLDGYTF.

This clonotype was picked up many times. The rearrangement uses TRBV7-7 and TRBJ2-5, with 8 bases aligning to TRBD1. The V and J ends lost 8 bases and 4 bases, in that order; junction bases with no gene match: 6. Per the germline V gene, CDR1 is SSHAT and CDR2 is FNYEAQ (reference sequence). The CDR3 spans 13 residues. The CDR3 loop reads CASLRDRGETQYF. The DNA of the CDR3 is TGTGCCAGCCTCCGTGACAGGGGAGAGACCCAGTACTTC.

This clonotype has a handful of counts. The J gene is TRBJ1-1, the V gene TRBV4-2, with D possibly TRBD1 on 5 matching bases. CDR1 is LGHNA and CDR2 is YNFKEQ in the germline V gene. Trimming cost V 3 bases and J 7 bases, with 9 bases left between them. The CDR3 totals 12 residues. CDR3 in DNA: TGTGCCAGCAGCCAGCTCCAGGGTGAAGCTTTCTTT. This translates into CASSQLQGEAFF.

V and J are TRBV6-1 and TRBJ1-2; 8 positions match TRBD1. This CDR3 is 14 amino acids long. The V gene's germline CDR1 is MNHNS and CDR2 SASEGT. With V trimmed by 7 bases and J by 2 bases, 6 bases remained unmatched. CDR3 region: CASTETGVNYGYTF. In nucleotides, the CDR3 is TGTGCCAGCACTGAGACAGGGGTAAACTATGGCTACACCTTC.

In the case of this clonotype: A read error is possible here, since a much larger clone lies one base away. V is TRBV2 and J is TRBJ1-2; 9 nucleotides match TRBD1. The V segment lost 5 bases and the J segment 3 bases; nucleotides outside the gene matches: 1. Per germline, CDR1 SNHLY and CDR2 FYNNEI. The CDR3 contains 13 residues. The CDR3 sequence is CASSTGGDYGYTF. The DNA for the CDR3 is TGTGCCAGCAGTACAGGGGGCGACTATGGCTACACCTTC. The full variable domain, with the rest looked up from reference TRBV2 and TRBJ1-2, is EPEVTQTPSHQVTQMGQEVILRCVPISNHLYFYWYRQILGQKVEFLVSFYNNEISEKSEIFDDQFSVERPDGSNFTLKIRSTKLEDSAMYFCASSTGGDYGYTFGSGTRLTVV.

Notes on this clonotype: This sequence may be a read error, since a much larger clone differs from it by one base. This chain links TRBV20-1 with TRBJ1-1; unclear D gene. Deletions cut 2 bases from V and 5 bases from J, with 15 bases between. Germline V gene data show CDR1 as DFQATT and CDR2 as SNEGSKA (reference sequence). The CDR3 contains 14 residues. The CDR3 DNA reads as TGCAGTGCTAGACCCCATTCGGGTGTAACTGAAGCTTTCTTT. Translated: CSARPHSGVTEAFF.

V gene TRBV5-1 combines with J gene TRBJ2-1; 8 bases align to TRBD1. This CDR3 region has 15 residues. Germline CDR1 is SGHRS and CDR2 is YFSETQ. After removal of 4 bases from V and 3 bases from J, the junction contained 6 bases not matched to a gene. The CDR3 protein is CASSRTGIGYNEQFF. The DNA of the CDR3 is TGCGCCAGCAGCAGGACAGGGATTGGCTACAATGAGCAGTTCTTC.

This clonotype was seen more than once but under ten times. J is TRBJ1-1 and V is TRBV29-1; no definite D call. CDR1 is SQVTM and CDR2 is ANQGSEA in the germline V gene. Trimming removed 4 bases from V and 0 bases from J, with 12 bases in between. The length of the CDR3 is 14 residues. The CDR3 sequence is CSVVSRKLNTEAFF. The CDR3 nucleotides read TGCAGCGTTGTGTCTAGGAAACTGAACACTGAAGCTTTCTTT.

This clonotype appeared once. The CDR3 is CARVRKSESVTDTQYF. Written as DNA, the CDR3 is TGTGCAAGAGTTAGGAAAAGCGAAAGTGTCACAGATACGCAGTATTTT. The rearrangement joins TRBV12-2 to TRBJ2-3. TRBV12-2 is a documented pseudogene. The CDR3 is 16 residues long.

This clonotype showed up just a few times. The chain combines TRBV19 with TRBJ1-5; D gene ambiguous. CDR1 and CDR2 from the germline V gene are LNHDA and SQIVND (reference sequence). The CDR3 totals 15 residues. The germline V and J ends were trimmed by 1 base and 0 bases, with 7 bases remaining between them. CDR3 amino acids: CASSIGDISNQPQHF. DNA of the CDR3: TGTGCCAGTAGTATAGGTGATATTAGCAATCAGCCCCAGCATTTT.

Comment on this clonotype: Sequence at one end of the junction differs from germline and may be a read error. The chain has TRBV5-1 and TRBJ2-1; tentative D call: TRBD2 (5 bases). The CDR3 length is 15 residues. The germline V gene encodes CDR1 SGHRS and CDR2 YFSETQ. This chain's CDR3 is CASSLAAGSYHEQFF. The CDR3 DNA reads as TGCGCCAGCAGCTTAGCGGCTGGCTCCTACCATGAGCAGTTCTTC.